This T cell receptor (beta chain) was sequenced in a study of control samples from healthy donors and cancer patients. Assay: immunoSEQ multiplex PCR; the TCRdb copy retains only in-frame clones and omits some. The table includes around 67,000 clones, roughly 90% detected once. The CDR3 is 19 residues long. The specimen sequenced was PBMCs. The J gene is TRBJ1-6, the V gene TRBV21-1; TRBD1 was called by the table and not checked on the DNA. TRBV21-1 is noted as a pseudogene. The receptor's source is a man in his fifties or sixties with colorectal cancer. The CDR3 spells CASSVVGTGGYSYNSPLHF. CDR3 nucleotide sequence: TGTGCCAGCAGTGTAGTCGGGACAGGGGGCTACTCCTATAATTCACCCCTCCACTTT.